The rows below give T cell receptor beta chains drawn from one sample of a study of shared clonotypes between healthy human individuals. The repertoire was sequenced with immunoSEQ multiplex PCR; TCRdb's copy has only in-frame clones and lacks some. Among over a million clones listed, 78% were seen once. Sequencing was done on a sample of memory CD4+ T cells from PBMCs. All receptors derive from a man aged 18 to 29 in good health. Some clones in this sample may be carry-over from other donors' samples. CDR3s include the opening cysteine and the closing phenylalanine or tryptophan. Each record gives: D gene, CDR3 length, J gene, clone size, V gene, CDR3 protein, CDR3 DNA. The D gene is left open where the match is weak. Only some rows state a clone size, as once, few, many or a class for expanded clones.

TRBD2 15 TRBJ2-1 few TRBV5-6 CASSLSGRANNERFF TGTGCCAGCAGTCTTAGCGGGAGGGCCAACAATGAGCGGTTCTTC
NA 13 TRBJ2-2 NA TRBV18 CASSQSGIGELFF TGTGCCAGCTCACAATCAGGAATCGGGGAGCTGTTTTTT
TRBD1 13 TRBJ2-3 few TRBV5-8 CASSLNRGDTQYF TGTGCCAGCAGCTTGAACAGGGGTGATACGCAGTATTTT
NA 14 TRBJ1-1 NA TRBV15 CATSSQGSDTEAFF TGTGCCACCAGCAGTCAGGGGAGCGACACTGAAGCTTTCTTT
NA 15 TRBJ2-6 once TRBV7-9 CASSLVAPRIVVLTF TGTGCCAGCAGCTTAGTGGCCCCCAGGATCGTCGTCCTGACTTTC
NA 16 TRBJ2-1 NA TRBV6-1 CASSGGRLPVPNEQFF TGTGCCAGCAGTGGGGGGCGCCTTCCCGTCCCCAATGAGCAGTTCTTC
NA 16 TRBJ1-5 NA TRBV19 CASSPAGLRGQQPQHF TGTGCCAGTAGCCCTGCGGGACTCAGGGGTCAGCAGCCCCAGCATTTT
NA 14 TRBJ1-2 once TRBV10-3 CAIEGTQGNYGYTF TGTGCCATAGAAGGGACGCAGGGTAACTATGGCTACACCTTC
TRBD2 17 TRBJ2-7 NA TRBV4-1 CASSLYSGLAGGREQYF TGCGCCAGCAGCCTTTACTCGGGACTAGCGGGAGGACGCGAGCAGTACTTC
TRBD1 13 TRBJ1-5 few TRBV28 CASGRGDNQPQHF TGTGCCAGCGGCAGGGGGGACAATCAGCCCCAGCATTTT
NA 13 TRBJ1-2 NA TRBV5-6 CASSLRRDRGYTF TGTGCCAGCAGCTTGCGCCGGGACCGGGGCTACACCTTC
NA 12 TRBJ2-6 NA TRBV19 CASSVRANVLTF TGTGCCAGCTCGGTAAGGGCCAACGTCCTGACTTTC
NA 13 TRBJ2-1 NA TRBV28 CASSSGQHNEQFF TGTGCCAGCAGTTCCGGACAGCACAATGAGCAGTTCTTC
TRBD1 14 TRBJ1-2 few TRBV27 CASSSPGTGGGYTF TGTGCCAGCAGTTCGCCCGGGACAGGAGGAGGCTACACCTTC
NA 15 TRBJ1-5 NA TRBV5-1 CASSFDGYSNQPQHF TGCGCCAGCAGCTTTGACGGCTATAGCAATCAGCCCCAGCATTTT
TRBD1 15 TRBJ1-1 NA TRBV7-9 CASRQRRTGDTEAFF TGTGCCAGCAGACAGCGGAGGACAGGGGACACTGAAGCTTTCTTT
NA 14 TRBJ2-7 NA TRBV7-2 CASSLRSNSYEQYF TGTGCCAGCAGCCTCCGATCGAACTCCTACGAGCAGTACTTC
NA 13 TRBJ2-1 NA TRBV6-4 CASSPGEYNEQFF TGTGCCAGCAGCCCGGGAGAGTACAATGAGCAGTTCTTC
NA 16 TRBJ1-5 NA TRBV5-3 CARSRARDPDNQPQHF TGTGCCAGAAGCAGAGCCCGGGACCCAGACAATCAGCCCCAGCATTTT